This record looks at one TCR beta chain sequence and its context. Its antigen target is currently unknown. No base-level quality is on record; no much larger clone is a single base apart. The sample contains more than one DNA sequence encoding this CDR3. The CDR3 starts with the cysteine, ends with the phenylalanine, and has 12 residues. The CDR3 DNA has 36 bases and is translated from base 1. V lost 3 bases and J lost 4 bases; the stretch between them is 6 bases long. From a lookup of the germline V gene (reference sequence), CDR1 and CDR2 are SEHNR and FQNEAQ. The protocol used for the library was the immunoSEQ multiplex PCR assay. For the multiplex PCR, a mixture combining 60 forward primers for TCR Vbeta segments and 13 reverse primers for TCR Jbeta segments was used. Amplification of the CDR3 region of rearranged TCR beta genes was performed with a multiplex PCR assay on genomic DNA. Amplified TCR beta libraries were sequenced as 87-base-pair reads on the Illumina HiSeq System. As for the authors' bioinformatics: In a later analysis, tens of millions of unique TCR beta chains were counted across the 500 to 850 repertoires, and roughly 10 million of these chains were shared by at least two donors. To remove PCR and sequencing errors, raw reads were error-corrected and collapsed into unique sequences using a nearest-neighbor algorithm that merged closely related sequences. To assign V, D and J gene segments, CDR3 sequences were aligned to IMGT reference sequences. Each retained sequence needed at least a six-nucleotide match to both a V gene segment and a J gene segment. Rearrangements were called productive when the CDR3 lacked stop codons and stayed in frame with V and J; all others were non-productive. CDR3 was defined by IMGT convention, running from the second conserved V-encoded cysteine to the conserved J-encoded phenylalanine. Sequences without an unambiguous match to a single V gene segment were excluded from the earlier analysis of several hundred of the donors. An earlier analysis of about 600 of the donors called V segments functional above 56.7% productive rearrangements and segregating when the between-donor standard deviation exceeded 5%. A statistical classification framework was built for diagnosing cytomegalovirus status from the catalog of TCR beta chain sequences. V and J gene assignment, in a later analysis, came from comparing TCR nucleotide sequences with IMGT/GENE-DB human TR gene sequences. In a later analysis, CDR3 sequences and most-parsimonious VDJ recombination scenarios were assigned using the TCRdist pipeline. In a later analysis, every TCR beta chain was defined by the combination of its CDR3 amino acid sequence and its V-gene family, and reads without a unique V-gene family were dropped. As a way to deal with suspected cross-contamination and a sequencing artifact, a later analysis dropped 450 to 700 nucleotide sequences that were highly shared and had low generation probability. For each public chain, a later analysis derived a clonal expansion index from normalized ranks of inferred template counts within each repertoire. In a later analysis, generation probabilities were computed with a VDJ recombination model fitted to out-of-frame rearrangements, and the resulting probabilities were checked against IGoR. In a later analysis, TCR-TCR, TCR-HLA and TCR-CMV co-occurrence was scored with hypergeometric tests, and a repertoire-size bias correction was applied to TCR pairs. To estimate false discovery rates, a later analysis permuted the HLA or CMV assignments 20 times. In a later analysis, co-occurring TCRs were grouped with DBSCAN, and TCRdist sequence similarity was added when clustering was performed within HLA-allele-positive subsets. Repertoires with fewer than 30,000 or more than 120,000 public chains were left out of co-occurrence clustering, as were a handful of repertoires with anomalous nucleotide sharing. TCRdb limited this immuneACCESS table to in-frame rearrangements with V and J called. A share of clones is missing; checked studies link under half to unresolved V genes, and the rest is unexplained. For V, J and clone size, that table is used; D and trimming come from the DNA. The sample yields roughly 80,000 clones; 60% to 70% were counted once. Around 5% of the sample is held by the ten biggest clonotypes.

The cohort was made up of approximately 700 healthy bone marrow donors. At the time of sampling, all cohort members were nominally healthy, though unrecorded immune exposures were likely present. The donor was CMV seropositive and belonged to the group of about 290 seropositive cohort members. A peripheral blood sample was provided by each donor, and peripheral blood mononuclear cells were used for TCR beta sequencing. The Qiagen DNeasy Blood Extraction Kit was used to extract genomic DNA from the blood cell samples. The sample originates from a study of cytomegalovirus exposure and HLA in healthy donors (dated by TCRdb to 2016 to 2017). In the study overall: In an earlier analysis of approximately 640 of the donors, about 270 Gb of sequence data and about 110 million unique TCR beta sequences from about 179 million T cells were reported. All discovery cohort repertoires had been generated on a single sequencing platform. A later analysis re-analyzed previously published TCR beta repertoires from hundreds of donors and added high-resolution HLA genotyping to study TCR occurrence patterns. HLA typing included class I and class II loci at four-digit resolution. Besides the first cohort of 550 to 750 subjects, a separate validation cohort made up of over 100 different subjects was used. Genome-wide SNP genotypes for about three fifths of the roughly 700 donors were used in a later genetic analysis, which treated that subset as a discovery cohort. Donor age, sex, ethnicity and CMV serostatus were collected together with the repertoire data. To predict cytomegalovirus infection status, the study combined high-throughput TCR immunosequencing, statistical association of individual TCRs with disease status, and machine learning. Because of strong linkage in the cohort, five DR-DQ haplotypes were treated as single units for association and clustering. Of the 300 to 500 genotyped donors, less than 90% were placed in the genetic ancestry cluster associated with self-reported Caucasian donors. The T cell repertoires of roughly 660 subjects were profiled by immunosequencing and related to cytomegalovirus serostatus. The number of typed donors differed by locus: about 620-630 for A, B, C, DRB1 and DQB1; 500 to 550 for DQA1; around 580 for DPA1; and roughly 490 for DPB1. Among approximately 370 genotyped donors of the cohort, an average of around 250,000 unique TCR beta nucleotide sequences was sequenced per donor, of which roughly 17% were non-productive. An earlier analysis of more than 450 of the donors used high-throughput TCR beta sequencing to judge whether each TCR beta V gene segment behaved as functional or pseudogenic. In the later analysis, no new phenotypic data were used to find candidate immune exposures; instead, reliance was placed on TCR beta sequences and their occurrence across donors. About 300 gigabases of sequencing data and 70 million to 100 million unique TCR sequences were included in an early release covering several hundred HLA-typed donors. The study was designed to test whether signatures of past pathogen exposure could be identified by cataloging public T cell receptors. What the work shows at the level of the full study, not this receptor alone: In vitro tests confirmed that a few of the cytomegalovirus-associated TCR beta chains recognize cytomegalovirus antigens. A later analysis associated 16,951 TCR beta sequences with specific HLA alleles at a false discovery rate of 0.05. A later analysis found that TCR association rates varied across HLA loci, with DRB1 alleles showing the most associated TCRs and HLA-C alleles the fewest. A further reported finding was that TCR beta sequences accurately predicted the HLA-A and HLA-B alleles for most subjects in the first cohort. Cytomegalovirus status was reported to be diagnosed by the classifier with high specificity and sensitivity in both the original and validation cohorts. Compared with equally common non-associated chains, HLA-associated TCR beta chains in a later analysis were more clonally expanded and had lower generation probabilities. Because counts were too low, some 17 rarely observed V segments, including chromosome 9 orphons, were left out of the earlier analysis of 587 of the donors. Presence/absence analyses assumed roughly uniform sequencing depth across donors, an assumption that may not hold. In a later genetic analysis, fewer N-insertions in productive TCRs were reported among donors in an Asian-associated ancestry cluster than the roughly 710-donor mean. Because some donors lacked HLA typing at each locus, the association tests relied only on the typed subset. In the study, some 160 TCR beta chains were listed as associated with cytomegalovirus. In a later analysis, several top co-occurrence clusters were reported to appear linked to parvovirus B19, influenza, CMV and Epstein-Barr virus. While some public TCRs were present in many individuals, most TCR sequences turned up only very rarely across donors. V-gene and J-gene trimming of TCR beta chains was associated with a missense DCLRE1C variant in a later genetic analysis, and the association was replicated in an independent cohort. Some IMGT-functional V segments, including TRBV6-2 and TRBV6-3, could not be distinguished by the 87-base-pair reads and were therefore excluded. This cohort had only TCR beta chains sequenced, and the lack of alpha or paired-chain data limited which features could be detected. In an earlier analysis of about 540 of the donors, most TCR beta V segments were observed in productive rearrangements about 90% or about 30% of the time, broadly matching IMGT annotations. CMV serostatus was the only immune exposure information available for the cohort. Most CMV-associated TCR beta chains appeared to be HLA-restricted in a later analysis, and the HLA associations seemed to be driven largely by CMV exposure. The sequencing pipeline was judged likely to have produced a cluster of highly shared sequence variants as a technical artifact. It was suggested by the authors that the approach could potentially be generalized to other disease states and immunological phenotypes. Correlated functional status among segregating V segments might be attributable to linkage disequilibrium, but an unknown experimental factor could not be ruled out. Strong co-occurrence of HLA alleles, especially DR and DQ, made assigning TCR associations to individual alleles difficult.

Material for sequencing was PBMCs. Rearrangement joined TRBV7-9 to TRBJ1-2; TRBD1 is possibly the D segment (6 matching bases). This TCR derives from a man aged 25-45 years in good health and CMV-seropositive. The nucleotides are TGTGCCAGCAGCTTGGACAGCTATGGCTACACCTTC. It encodes CASSLDSYGYTF. The CDR3, completed at both ends by the reference TRBV7-9 and TRBJ1-2 genes, gives the full variable domain DTGVSQNPRHKITKRGQNVTFRCDPISEHNRLYWYRQTLGQGPEFLTYFQNEAQLEKSRLLSDRFSAERPKGSFSTLEIQRTEQGDSAMYLCASSLDSYGYTFGSGTRLTVV.